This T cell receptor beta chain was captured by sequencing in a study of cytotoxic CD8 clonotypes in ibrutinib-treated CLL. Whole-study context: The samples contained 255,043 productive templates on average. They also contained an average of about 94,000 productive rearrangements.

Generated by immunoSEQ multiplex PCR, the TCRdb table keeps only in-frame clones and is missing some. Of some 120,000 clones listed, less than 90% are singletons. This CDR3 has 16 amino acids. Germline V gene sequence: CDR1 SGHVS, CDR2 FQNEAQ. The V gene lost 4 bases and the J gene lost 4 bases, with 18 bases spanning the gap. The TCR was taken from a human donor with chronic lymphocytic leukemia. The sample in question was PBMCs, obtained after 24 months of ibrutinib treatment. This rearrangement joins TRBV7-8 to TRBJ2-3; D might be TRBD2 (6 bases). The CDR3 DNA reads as TGTGCCAGCAGCTCCTCTGTTGCGGGCGGGGCAGATACGCAGTATTTT. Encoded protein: CASSSSVAGGADTQYF.